This TCR beta chain is from a study of blood T cell repertoires in COVID-19 (dated by TCRdb to about 2020). In the study overall: The collaborator samples originated in the United States, Italy and Spain and spanned the acute and convalescent phases of COVID-19. The prospective study material was composed of cDNA or gDNA derived from T cells, B-cell-depleted T cells, or PBMCs. The dataset comprised deeply sampled blood TCRbeta repertoires from subjects exposed to, actively infected with, or recovered from COVID-19. A freely available public database, intended as a resource for researchers studying the immune response to SARS-CoV-2, is where the repertoires were released. Samples came from the ongoing ImmuneRACE study (first 160 participants) plus 1,254 subjects from 6 global collaborators. Nearly every sample came with metadata listing a de-identified subject ID, COVID-19 status, age in years and sex. Where available, HLA class I and class II types were obtained from metadata supplied by the sample provider rather than from assay-based typing.

As for this clone: This clone's antigen is unknown. No base qualities exist here, and no much larger clone lies one base off it.

Collaborating institutions collected whole blood in K2EDTA tubes following their own protocols. For TCRbeta analysis, collaborator samples were shipped as frozen whole blood, as isolated PBMCs, or as DNA extracted from either sample type. Overall study outcomes, separate from this receptor: The amount of clinical and demographic metadata varied by source and participant and was provided uncurated.

From cysteine to phenylalanine, the CDR3 is 15 amino acids long. The kept DNA is CDR3 alone, 45 bases in frame from the first base. Relative to germline, V is missing 4 bases and J is missing 3 bases, with 6 bases of the junction outside any gene match. CDR1 and CDR2 are drawn from the germline V gene: SGHVS, FQNEAQ. The immunoSEQ Assay, a bias-controlled multiplex PCR, was used to amplify TCRbeta CDR3 regions from genomic DNA. The authors' analysis ran thus. The number of nucleated cells in each sample was estimated from the amplification of reference gene primers within the assay. To quantify the absolute abundance of each unique TCRbeta CDR3 rearrangement, sequence reads were collapsed and filtered. For each sample, productive Simpson clonality was calculated by taking the square root of Simpson's diversity index across productive rearrangements. TCRdb provides this immuneACCESS table in a form limited to in-frame rearrangements. Some clones are lacking; in checked studies, under half of them reflect an unresolved V gene, and why the rest are absent is not known. The V and J calls and clone size were taken over from that table, and D and trimming were inferred from the DNA. The sample yields 59,000 or so clones; 70% to 75% were counted once. Roughly a sixth of the sample belongs to the ten largest clones.

The receptor was isolated from a woman aged 45-59 years with active or convalescent COVID-19. Sample: peripheral blood. The rearranged chain carries TRBV7-8 and TRBJ2-7, and 10 junction bases match TRBD2. The CDR3 here reads CASSSASGSGYEQYF. The nucleotide sequence is given as TGTGCCAGCAGCTCCGCTAGCGGGAGCGGCTACGAGCAGTACTTC.